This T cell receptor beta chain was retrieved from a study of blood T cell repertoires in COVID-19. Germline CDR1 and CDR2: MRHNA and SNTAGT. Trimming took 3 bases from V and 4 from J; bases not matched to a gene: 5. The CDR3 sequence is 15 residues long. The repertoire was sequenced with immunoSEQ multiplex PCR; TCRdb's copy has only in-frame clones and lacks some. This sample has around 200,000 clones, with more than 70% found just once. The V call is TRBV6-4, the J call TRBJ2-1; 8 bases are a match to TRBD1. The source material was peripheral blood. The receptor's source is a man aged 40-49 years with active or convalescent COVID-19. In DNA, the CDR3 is TGTGCCAGCAGTGAAGGCAGGGGGCCATACAATGAGCAGTTCTTC. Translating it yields CASSEGRGPYNEQFF.